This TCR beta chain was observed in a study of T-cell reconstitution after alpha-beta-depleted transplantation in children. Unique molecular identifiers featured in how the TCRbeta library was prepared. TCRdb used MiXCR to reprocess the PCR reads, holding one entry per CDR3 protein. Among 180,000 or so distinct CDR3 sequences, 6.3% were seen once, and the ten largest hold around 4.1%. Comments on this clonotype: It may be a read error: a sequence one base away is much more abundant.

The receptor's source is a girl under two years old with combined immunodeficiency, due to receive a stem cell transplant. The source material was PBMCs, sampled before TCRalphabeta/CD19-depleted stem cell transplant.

CDR3 sequence reads: CASSLERGQGEVFF. The CDR3, as DNA: TGTGCCAGCAGTTTAGAGAGGGGTCAGGGGGAGGTGTTTTTT. The chain links TRBV12-3 or TRBV12-4 to TRBJ2-2; D possibly corresponds to TRBD1 (7 bases). The CDR3 is 14 residues long.